The following is a T cell receptor (beta chain) sequence with its context. This sample is part of a study of blood T cell repertoires in COVID-19. Across over 20 US areas, participants ranged in age from roughly 18 to 95 years. Resolution of symptoms, clearance, or two negative PCRs was present in recovered Cohort 3 donors. The CDR3 consists of 15 residues. Germline V gene lookup returns CDR1 SGDLS and CDR2 YYNGEE. Germline trimming cut 4 bases from V and 3 bases from J; bases unmatched to any gene: 8. Generated by immunoSEQ multiplex PCR, the TCRdb table keeps only in-frame clones and is missing some. The sample consists of roughly 150,000 clones, roughly 80% of them appearing once.

The clonotype comes from a woman aged 45-65 years who had recovered from COVID-19. V usage is TRBV9 and J usage is TRBJ1-1, with 8 bases fitting TRBD1. Sample: PBMCs or T cells enriched from blood (not recorded which). CDR3 in DNA: TGTGCCAGCAGCCCTTTTAAGACAGGGGACACTGAAGCTTTCTTT. Its translation is CASSPFKTGDTEAFF.